This TCR beta chain was documented in a study of shared clonotypes between healthy human individuals. The wider study: A donor's plate count was three for CD4 naive and three for CD4 memory; CD8 naive had two and CD8 memory one.

Clones were sequenced by immunoSEQ multiplex PCR, and TCRdb holds only the in-frame ones, with some missing. This sample carries approximately 2,300,000 clones, around 92% of them seen once, and the ten largest clones take 0.37%. The clonotype comes from a man younger than 30 in good health. Some clones in this sample may be carry-over from other donors' samples. The sequenced material came from naive CD4+ T cells from PBMCs. Subset: CD45RA+ positively selected.

This CDR3 reads CASSQGGRASSTDTQYF. CDR3 sequence (DNA): TGCGCCAGCAGCCAGGGGGGTAGAGCGTCTAGCACAGATACGCAGTATTTT. V usage is TRBV4-1 and J usage is TRBJ2-3; possible D gene TRBD2, 6 bases. Between the trimmed V and J ends, which lost 3 bases and 0 bases, there was a span of 16 bases. Germline loops: CDR1 MGHRA, CDR2 YSYEKL. The length of the CDR3 is 17 residues.